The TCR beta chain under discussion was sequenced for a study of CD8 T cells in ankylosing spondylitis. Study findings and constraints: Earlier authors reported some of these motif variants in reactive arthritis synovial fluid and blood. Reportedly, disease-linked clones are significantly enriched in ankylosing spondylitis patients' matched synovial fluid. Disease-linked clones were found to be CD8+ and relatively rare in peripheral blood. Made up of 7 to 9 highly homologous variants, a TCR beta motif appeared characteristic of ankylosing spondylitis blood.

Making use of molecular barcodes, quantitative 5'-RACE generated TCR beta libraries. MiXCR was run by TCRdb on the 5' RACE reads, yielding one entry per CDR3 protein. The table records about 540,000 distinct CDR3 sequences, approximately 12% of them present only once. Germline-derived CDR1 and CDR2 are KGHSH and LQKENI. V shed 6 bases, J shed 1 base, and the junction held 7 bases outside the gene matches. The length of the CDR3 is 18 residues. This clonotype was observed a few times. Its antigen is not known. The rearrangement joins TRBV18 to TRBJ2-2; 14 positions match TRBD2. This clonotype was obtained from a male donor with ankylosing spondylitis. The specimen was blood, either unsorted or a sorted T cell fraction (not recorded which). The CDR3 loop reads CASSQGTSGRLNTGELFF. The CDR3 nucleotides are TGTGCCAGCTCGCAAGGGACTAGCGGGAGACTGAACACCGGGGAGCTGTTTTTT. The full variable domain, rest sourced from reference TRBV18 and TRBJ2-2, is NAGVMQNPRHLVRRRGQEARLRCSPMKGHSHVYWYRQLPEEGLKFMVYLQKENIIDESGMPKERFSAEFPKEGPSILRIQQVVRGDSAAYFCASSQGTSGRLNTGELFFGEGSRLTVL.